One and the same sample provided the 26 T cell receptor beta chains below, sequenced in a study of T cell responses to AZD1222 COVID-19 vaccine. The protocol was immunoSEQ multiplex PCR, while the TCRdb copy is restricted to in-frame clones and leaves out a portion. The top ten hold 0.8% to 1.3% of the sample, which has about 180,000 clones, 90% to 95% seen once. The material was peripheral blood, obtained 28 days after the second dose of the MenACWY control vaccine. Receptor source: an adult who received the MenACWY meningococcal vaccine as a control.

The chain links TRBV28 to TRBJ2-2; TRBD2 agrees at 16 bases. This CDR3 region has 20 residues. J was trimmed by 5 bases and V by 7 bases; bases with no gene match: 16. The germline CDR1 and CDR2 sequences are MDHEN and SYDVKM. CDR3 sequence reads: CASIKMPGLAGGPGTGELFF. The CDR3 nucleotides are TGTGCCAGCATAAAAATGCCGGGACTAGCGGGGGGGCCAGGGACCGGGGAGCTGTTTTTT.

V is TRBV18 and J is TRBJ2-3, with TRBD2 matching 9 bases. The V and J ends lost 1 base and 3 bases, in that order; junction bases with no gene match: 8. The germline V gene encodes CDR1 KGHSH and CDR2 LQKENI. This CDR3 has 17 residues. The CDR3 nucleotides read TGTGCCAGCTCACCACAGGGACTAGCAACGATGACAGATACGCAGTATTTT. Its protein is CASSPQGLATMTDTQYF.

The chain has TRBV11-2 and TRBJ2-7, with TRBD1 identical over 9 bases. Germline lookup yields CDR1 SGHAT and CDR2 FQNNGV. After removal of 5 bases from V and 3 bases from J, the junction contained 11 bases not matched to a gene. The CDR3 is 16 amino acids. CDR3 sequence reads: CASSPPPGQGFYEQYF. The DNA of the CDR3 is TGTGCCAGCAGCCCACCACCGGGACAGGGTTTCTACGAGCAGTACTTC.

V gene TRBV4-2 combines with J gene TRBJ1-1, with D tentatively TRBD1 (5 bases). Germline CDR1 is LGHNA and CDR2 is YNFKEQ. The CDR3 runs 18 residues. Deletions cut 5 bases from V and 0 bases from J, with 22 bases between. CDR3 nucleotide sequence: TGTGCCAGCAGCTCCGATAACGGGGGATCCGATTTGAACACTGAAGCTTTCTTT. It translates to CASSSDNGGSDLNTEAFF.

CDR3 DNA: TGTGCCAGCAGTAGGCTAGCGGGGGGGGAAGATACGCAGTATTTT. Translated: CASSRLAGGEDTQYF. This rearrangement joins TRBV6-5 to TRBJ2-3; TRBD2 matches 12 bases. CDR3 length: 15 residues. Germline loops: CDR1 MNHEY, CDR2 SVGAGI. Trimming at V came to 5 bases and at J to 5 bases, leaving 5 bases not matched to a gene.

The V call is TRBV28, the J call TRBJ1-1, with 10 bases identical to TRBD1. This CDR3 region has 16 residues. Germline assignment: CDR1 MDHEN and CDR2 SYDVKM. With V trimmed by 4 bases and J by 3 bases, 8 bases remained unmatched. CDR3 region: CASSSPPGTGDTEAFF. In DNA, the CDR3 is TGTGCCAGCAGTTCACCACCCGGGACAGGGGACACTGAAGCTTTCTTT.

The CDR3 spells CASSTNRAPNTGELFF. CDR3 nucleotide sequence: TGCGCCAGCAGCACGAACAGGGCCCCGAACACCGGGGAGCTGTTTTTT. The chain carries TRBV5-1 and TRBJ2-2; TRBD1 might be the D (6 bases). Germline assignment: CDR1 SGHRS and CDR2 YFSETQ. Trimming cost V 4 bases and J 0 bases, with 13 bases left between them. This CDR3 spans 16 amino acids.

About this clone itself: The same CDR3 is also encoded by other DNA sequences in this sample. CDR3 sequence (DNA): TGTGCCAGCAGCTTTGACAGGGGGTCATACAATGAGCAGTTCTTC. Its translation is CASSFDRGSYNEQFF. This chain connects TRBV7-2 to TRBJ2-1, with 9 nucleotides matching TRBD1. J was trimmed by 4 bases and V by 3 bases; bases with no gene match: 4. CDR3 length equals 15 residues. The germline V gene encodes CDR1 SGHTA and CDR2 FQGNSA. Looking up the rest from reference TRBV7-2 and TRBJ2-1 gives the full variable domain: GAGVSQSPSNKVTEKGKDVELRCDPISGHTALYWYRQSLGQGLEFLIYFQGNSAPDKSGLPSDRFSAERTGGSVSTLTIQRTQQEDSAVYLCASSFDRGSYNEQFFGPGTRLTVL.

V is TRBV7-9 and J is TRBJ1-2; D is unresolved. Germline V CDR1 and CDR2: SEHNR, FQNEAQ (reference sequence). V lost 3 bases to trimming and J lost 6 bases, with 17 bases between them. The CDR3 has 15 residues. CDR3 DNA sequence: TGTGCCAGCAGCTTCAACCCTGGAGGTACGGATGGCTACACCTTC. Translated: CASSFNPGGTDGYTF.

This clone is a singleton in its sample. The V gene is TRBV20-1, the J gene TRBJ2-7; D unclear. CDR1 is DFQATT, CDR2 SNEGSKA, per germline (reference sequence). CDR3 size: 11 residues. V was shortened by 5 bases and J by 2 bases, with 7 bases between the two germline ends. The DNA of the CDR3 is TGCAGTGCTTTGACACCCTACGAGCAGTACTTC. It specifies CSALTPYEQYF.

J is TRBJ2-2 and V is TRBV9, with D perhaps TRBD1 (6 bases). This CDR3 spans 15 amino acids. The germline CDR1 and CDR2 sequences are SGDLS and YYNGEE. Between the trimmed V and J ends, which lost 3 bases and 4 bases, there was a span of 13 bases. The CDR3: CASSGKQGRTGELFF. DNA for the CDR3: TGTGCCAGCAGCGGTAAACAGGGACGCACCGGGGAGCTGTTTTTT.

V usage is TRBV28 and J usage is TRBJ2-7, with 7 nucleotides matching TRBD2. This CDR3 spans 11 amino acids. Trimming took 4 bases from V and 6 from J; bases not matched to a gene: 0. Looked up from germline, CDR1 is MDHEN and CDR2 is SYDVKM. The CDR3 DNA reads TGTGCCAGCAGTTCGGGGGGCGAGCAGTACTTC. It specifies CASSSGGEQYF.

The chain links TRBV5-6 to TRBJ2-7; the D is unclear. Deletions cut 0 bases from V and 2 bases from J, with 12 bases between. The CDR3 is 15 residues long. The germline gives CDR1 SGHDT, CDR2 YYEEEE. CDR3 sequence: CASSLARARAYEQYF. DNA of the CDR3: TGTGCCAGCAGCTTGGCACGGGCTCGGGCCTACGAGCAGTACTTC.

J is TRBJ1-2 and V is TRBV2, with TRBD1 as a possible D gene (6 bases). Germline CDR1 is SNHLY and CDR2 is FYNNEI. V was pared by 5 bases and J by 4 bases, with 11 bases between. The CDR3 contains 13 residues. The CDR3 loop is CASSLRGSYGYTF. The CDR3 region has the DNA TGTGCCAGCAGTCTCAGGGGCAGCTATGGCTACACCTTC.

This chain connects TRBV5-5 to TRBJ1-5; D is uncertain. Germline V CDR1 and CDR2: SGHKS, YYEKEE (reference sequence). The CDR3 is 13 residues long. Trimming cost V 0 bases and J 6 bases, with 7 bases left between them. The CDR3 bases are TGTGCCAGCAGCTTGGATGGCAGTCAGCCCCAGCATTTT. Protein: CASSLDGSQPQHF.

The V gene is TRBV12-5, the J gene TRBJ2-5, with a tentative D call TRBD1 (5 bases). The CDR3 is made up of 16 amino acids. Germline values: CDR1 LGHNT, CDR2 FRNRAP. V gave up 6 bases and J gave up 2 bases, with 19 bases separating them. In DNA form, the CDR3 reads TGTGCTAGTGGACCGGGTGGCAGGGCCCCTCAAGAGACCCAGTACTTC. This gives the protein CASGPGGRAPQETQYF.

The V call is TRBV7-2, the J call TRBJ1-5, with TRBD1 as a possible D gene (5 bases). Trimming shortened V by 5 bases and J by 9 bases, and 14 bases separated the two germline ends. Germline CDR1 reads SGHTA; CDR2 reads FQGNSA. There are 13 residues in the CDR3. The CDR3 DNA sequence: TGTGCCAGCAGCATGGGGGGAATAAGGCCCCAGCATTTT. Translated: CASSMGGIRPQHF.

V usage is TRBV5-1 and J usage is TRBJ1-4, with a possible D match to TRBD1 (6 bases). The CDR3 is 15 residues long. V lost 4 bases, J lost 3 bases, and 13 bases lay in between. Germline V CDR1 and CDR2: SGHRS, YFSETQ. The DNA of the CDR3 is TGCGCCAGCAGCCGTACAGGGCAATCTAATGAAAAACTGTTTTTT. Translated: CASSRTGQSNEKLFF.

This clone has a handful of counts. The chain links TRBV6-1 to TRBJ1-2, with 7 positions matching TRBD1. This CDR3 spans 14 amino acids. Germline CDR1 is MNHNS and CDR2 is SASEGT. With 0 bases clipped from V and 4 bases from J, the junction kept 2 bases outside the gene matches. The DNA of the CDR3 is TGTGCCAGCAGTGAAGCGAGGGGGCCCTATGGCTACACCTTC. It yields the protein CASSEARGPYGYTF.

The chain has TRBV28 and TRBJ1-1; TRBD1 aligns across 7 bases. This CDR3 spans 13 amino acids. V lost 5 bases, J lost 6 bases, and 6 bases stayed unmatched. Germline CDR1 and CDR2: MDHEN and SYDVKM. CDR3 sequence (DNA): TGTGCCAGCAGTGAGGGACAGCTCCCTGAAGCTTTCTTT. Residues: CASSEGQLPEAFF.

The genes are TRBV7-9 and TRBJ2-5; 12 bases map to TRBD2. The junction had 8 bases not matched to a gene; V was cut back by 1 base and J by 2 bases. Germline CDR1 is SEHNR and CDR2 is FQNEAQ (reference sequence). The CDR3 sequence is 18 residues long. CDR3 coding DNA: TGTGCCAGCAGCTTAGGGGGGTCGACTAGCGGGAGTCAAGAGACCCAGTACTTC. It codes for CASSLGGSTSGSQETQYF.

V usage is TRBV24-1 and J usage is TRBJ1-5; D not resolved. The V gene's germline CDR1 is KGHDR and CDR2 SFDVKD. The length of the CDR3 is 11 residues. Trimming pared 11 bases from V and 5 bases from J, leaving 9 bases between. The CDR3 nucleotides are TGTGCCAACCGGGGTCATCAGCCCCAGCATTTT. This encodes CANRGHQPQHF.

The rearrangement uses TRBV7-8 and TRBJ1-3, with D perhaps TRBD1 (5 bases). The germline V gene encodes CDR1 SGHVS and CDR2 FQNEAQ. The CDR3 runs 16 residues. The ends were cut back, 0 bases at V and 0 bases at J, with 9 bases in the middle. In DNA form, the CDR3 reads TGTGCCAGCAGCTTAGCGGGGGACTACTCTGGAAACACCATATATTTT. Translating it yields CASSLAGDYSGNTIYF.

The chain joins TRBV5-6 to TRBJ2-7; D gene unclear. Germline assignment: CDR1 SGHDT and CDR2 YYEEEE. The CDR3 runs 15 residues. V gave up 4 bases and J gave up 2 bases, with 16 bases separating them. In DNA form, the CDR3 reads TGTGCCAGCAGCCCAGCCCCTACCAATCCCTACGAGCAGTACTTC. It encodes CASSPAPTNPYEQYF. The entire variable domain, with the rest obtained from reference TRBV5-6 and TRBJ2-7, is as follows: DAGVTQSPTHLIKTRGQQVTLRCSPKSGHDTVSWYQQALGQGPQFIFQYYEEEERQRGNFPDRFSGHQFPNYSSELNVNALLLGDSALYLCASSPAPTNPYEQYFGPGTRLTVT.

The rearrangement links TRBV7-2 to TRBJ2-3; weak D call: TRBD1 (6 bases). Trimming took 5 bases from V and 4 from J, leaving 22 bases between them. The CDR3 is 17 residues long. CDR1 is SGHTA and CDR2 is FQGNSA in the germline V gene. The CDR3 bases are TGTGCCAGCAGCCACAGGAAGGACAGCATGAGCGCAGATACGCAGTATTTT. Translated, it gives CASSHRKDSMSADTQYF.

The V and J genes are TRBV4-2 and TRBJ1-1; D is ambiguous. Per the germline V gene, CDR1 is LGHNA and CDR2 is YNFKEQ. With 0 bases removed from V and 1 base from J, the gap between germline ends came to 9 bases. The CDR3 length is 15 residues. The CDR3 DNA follows: TGTGCCAGCAGCCAAGATGCCCCCAGGAACACTGAAGCTTTCTTT. Protein sequence: CASSQDAPRNTEAFF.